This TCR beta chain originates from a study of naive CD8 T cells in extremely preterm neonates. Deliveries were elective term cesareans at about 37-41 weeks, with no labor or membrane rupture. Germline CDR1 SGHNT, CDR2 YENEEA. V was clipped by 5 bases and J by 9 bases; unmatched bases: 6. This CDR3 has 14 residues. Repertoires were generated with immunoSEQ multiplex PCR, while TCRdb's copy carries only in-frame clones and drops some. The data contain some 7,400 clones, about 93% of them seen just once; the ten biggest clones take up approximately 0.49%. This TCR came from a newborn in good health. The rearrangement uses TRBV11-3 and TRBJ2-1, with 11 bases identical to TRBD1. The sequenced material came from naive CD8+ T cells from cord blood. CDR3: CASSERDRGFEQFF. CDR3 bases: TGTGCCAGCAGCGAGCGGGACAGGGGGTTTGAGCAGTTCTTC.